This T cell receptor (beta chain) is drawn from a study of beta chain features in type 1 diabetes. Study overall: Sorted cells from all samples, numbering approximately 110,000,000, were examined. Points from the study as a whole: A potential PCR bias toward shorter templates would be equal in patient and control samples. TCRB CDR3s were moderately but significantly shorter in Type 1 diabetes patients in all four CD4+ subsets.

Points on this clone: What it binds is not known.

The CDR3 contains 15 residues. Looked up from germline, CDR1 is SEHNR and CDR2 is FQNEAQ (reference sequence). Unmatched junction bases numbered 6, after V lost 3 bases and J lost 6 bases. Of the isolated RNA, all was reverse transcribed, and so the sequenced material was expressed TCRB transcripts. This table comes from immunoSEQ multiplex PCR, and its TCRdb copy is limited to in-frame clones, with some not included. The data show 250,000 to 350,000 clones, more than 13% seen once. The sequence came from a man aged 25 to 40 with type 1 diabetes. The V gene is TRBV7-9, the J gene TRBJ2-2, with TRBD2 identical over 8 bases. The specimen was naive CD4+ T cells from blood. The CDR3 DNA reads as TGTGCCAGCAGCTTGACGGGACTAGTAGCCGGGGAGCTGTTTTTT. Residues: CASSLTGLVAGELFF.